This T cell receptor gamma chain was obtained from a study of intestinal T cells in coeliac disease. The V segment lost 9 bases and the J segment 3 bases; nucleotides outside the gene matches: 10. The length of the CDR3 is 14 residues. CDR1 and CDR2 (germline): VENAVY, YDSYNSRV. Study results and limitations: Degraded FFPE DNA template probably caused partial TCR sequence loss per sample.

A word on this clone: Its matching antigen is unknown.

TRG repertoires were amplified with LymphoTrack primers from 150 to 200 ng of biopsy DNA. TCRdb reran clone calling via CATT on the multiplex PCR reads. The profile shows approximately 880 gamma-chain clones, about 54% of them singletons. Nine to ten formalin-fixed paraffin-embedded scrolls, each 5 µm thick, supplied each case's genomic DNA. The sequenced material came from a duodenal biopsy. This receptor was obtained from a human donor with celiac disease. The chain uses TRGV8 and TRGJP2. DNA of the CDR3: TGTGCCACCCAGGGGATGTGTAGTGATTGGATCAAGACGTTT. Translation: CATQGMCSDWIKTF.